This is a list of T cell receptor beta chains from one sample in a study of T-cell reconstitution after alpha-beta-depleted transplantation in children. Using its own MiXCR run on the PCR reads, TCRdb lists one record per CDR3 protein. The data contain 700,000 to 850,000 distinct CDR3 sequences, less than 20% of them singletons. The sequenced sample was PBMCs, mostly from graft donor cells, obtained 360 days after TCRalphabeta/CD19-depleted stem cell transplant. These receptors all come from a male patient between 10 and 17 years old who had a stem cell transplant for acute lymphoblastic leukemia, so the T cells may come from the graft donor. Each CDR3 is given with its conserved first and last residue. Fields, in order: clone size, J gene, CDR3 length, D gene, V gene, CDR3 DNA, CDR3 protein. A D gene is named only where the DNA matches it firmly. A clone size is listed for some rows: how often the clone was seen (once, few, many), or a class if it is expanded.

>few|TRBJ1-1|13|-|TRBV19
TGTGCCAGTAGTATGGTGGAGAACACTGAAGCTTTCTTT
CASSMVENTEAFF
>-|TRBJ1-3|13|-|TRBV12-3/TRBV12-4
TGTGCCAGCTTCCGACAGTTTGGAAACACCATATATTTT
CASFRQFGNTIYF
>few|TRBJ2-7|14|-|TRBV9
TGTGCCAGCAGCGTAGGAGGGAACTCCTACGAGCAGTACTTC
CASSVGGNSYEQYF
>few|TRBJ2-1|16|TRBD2|TRBV5-1
TGCGCCAGCAGCATGTACAGCGGGAGGGCCGGGAATGAGCAGTTCTTC
CASSMYSGRAGNEQFF
>few|TRBJ2-4|14|-|TRBV2
TGTGCCAGCAGGGAAGAGAGGGGAAGGAACATTCAGTACTTC
CASREERGRNIQYF
>-|TRBJ2-7|12|TRBD1|TRBV19
TGTGCCAGTTGGGACAGGGCGTCCGAGCAGTACTTC
CASWDRASEQYF
>-|TRBJ2-3|14|TRBD2|TRBV20-1
TGCAGTGTCACCCCTAGCGGGAGGGGGGATACGCAGTATTTT
CSVTPSGRGDTQYF
>few|TRBJ2-7|18|TRBD2|TRBV3-1
TGTGCCAGCAGCCACGACGGGACTAGCGGGAGTCGACCCTACGAGCAGTACTTC
CASSHDGTSGSRPYEQYF
>-|TRBJ2-1|15|-|TRBV5-1
TGCGCCAGCAGCTTGAGCCGCTCTACCTACAATGAGCAGTTCTTC
CASSLSRSTYNEQFF
>many|TRBJ2-7|14|-|TRBV5-6
TGTGCCAGCAGCATAGTTAATCGGGCCTACGAGCAGTACTTC
CASSIVNRAYEQYF
>few|TRBJ2-7|15|TRBD2|TRBV10-3
TGTGCCATCAGAACCGGGACTAGCGGGAGGTACGAGCAGTACTTC
CAIRTGTSGRYEQYF
>-|TRBJ1-4|15|-|TRBV15
TGTGCCACCAGCAGAGAGGGCAGATCTAATGAAAAACTGTTTTTT
CATSREGRSNEKLFF
>-|TRBJ2-1|14|TRBD2|TRBV7-3
TGTGCCAGCAGCTTAGAGCGGGGCTACAATGAGCAGTTCTTC
CASSLERGYNEQFF
>few|TRBJ2-3|18|-|TRBV5-1
TGCGCCAGCAGCTTGGCCGGGTGGTTGCGGGCGGAGGAAGATACGCAGTATTTT
CASSLAGWLRAEEDTQYF
>-|TRBJ2-1|12|-|TRBV29-1
TGCAGCCTCCGACTCAGGGCCAATGAGCAGTTCTTC
CSLRLRANEQFF
>-|TRBJ2-7|16|TRBD2|TRBV4-1
TGCGCCAGCAGCCACGGAGGACTAGCGGGACACTACGAGCAGTACTTC
CASSHGGLAGHYEQYF
>-|TRBJ2-1|14|-|TRBV20-1
TGCAGTGCTAGAGAGTTAGCGGAGGACAATGAGCAGTTCTTC
CSARELAEDNEQFF
>few|TRBJ1-3|14|-|TRBV7-9
TGTGCCAGCACCCTTTTGATGCCTGGAAACACCATATATTTT
CASTLLMPGNTIYF
>-|TRBJ2-1|15|TRBD2|TRBV27
TGTGCCAGCACCCCACTAGCGAGCTCCTACAATGAGCAGTTCTTC
CASTPLASSYNEQFF
>-|TRBJ2-2|14|-|TRBV12-3/TRBV12-4
TGTGCCAGCAGGAACGGAACCTACGCCGGGGAGCTGTTTTTT
CASRNGTYAGELFF
>-|TRBJ2-3|15|-|TRBV27
TGTGCCAGCAGTTTATCTGGACAGAGAGCAGTCCCGCAGTATTTT
CASSLSGQRAVPQYF
>few|TRBJ2-3|15|-|TRBV5-1
TGCGCCAGCAGCTTGGGGGGTTTGTCGGGAGATACGCAGTATTTT
CASSLGGLSGDTQYF
>few|TRBJ2-7|15|-|TRBV11-2
TGTGCCAGCAGCCTAGCCCCTGAAGTCCCCTACGAGCAGTACTTC
CASSLAPEVPYEQYF
>-|TRBJ2-5|14|TRBD2|TRBV20-1
TGCAGTGCTTACCAACTAGCGGGAGGAGAGACCCAGTACTTC
CSAYQLAGGETQYF
>few|TRBJ2-4|13|-|TRBV2
TGTGCCAGCAAGTTGAGCTCTCAAAACATTCAGTACTTC
CASKLSSQNIQYF
>-|TRBJ2-1|12|-|TRBV10-3
TGTGCCATCAGTGAATCGAGTAATGAGCAGTTCTTC
CAISESSNEQFF
>few|TRBJ2-4|14|TRBD1|TRBV11-3
TGTGCCAGCAGCGCCCCGGGACAGAGGGGCATTCAGTACTTC
CASSAPGQRGIQYF
>-|TRBJ1-2|13|-|TRBV19
TGTGCCACCCAAACCGGGGCCACCTATGGCTACACCTTC
CATQTGATYGYTF
>many|TRBJ1-5|15|TRBD1|TRBV20-1
TGCAGTGCTAGAGAATGGGACAGGGGGAATCAGCCCCAGCATTTT
CSAREWDRGNQPQHF
>few|TRBJ2-3|17|-|TRBV6-5
TGTGCCAGCAGTTACTCGACGGGGCTGGGCAGATCAGATACGCAGTATTTT
CASSYSTGLGRSDTQYF
>-|TRBJ2-7|14|TRBD1|TRBV4-2
TGTGCCAGCAGCCAAGGGACAGGGCTGTACGAGCAGTACTTC
CASSQGTGLYEQYF
>many|TRBJ2-3|14|TRBD2|TRBV20-1
TGCAGTGCGAGGAGTAGCGGGAGAACAGATACGCAGTATTTT
CSARSSGRTDTQYF
>few|TRBJ2-2|14|-|TRBV3-1
TGTGCCAGCAGCCATCCGGGCCGGCCCGGGGAGCTGTTTTTT
CASSHPGRPGELFF
>-|TRBJ1-4|14|-|TRBV5-8
TGTGCCAGCACAGCGGGGGTGAATAATGAAAAACTGTTTTTT
CASTAGVNNEKLFF
>-|TRBJ2-5|15|TRBD2|TRBV20-1
TGCAGTGCCTCTGGACTAGCGGGGGCCCAAGAGACCCAGTACTTC
CSASGLAGAQETQYF
>few|TRBJ2-3|15|-|TRBV5-1
TGCGCCAGCAGCTTGAATACAGCACCCACAGATACGCAGTATTTT
CASSLNTAPTDTQYF
>-|TRBJ1-6|16|TRBD1|TRBV7-8
TGTGCCAGCAATCGGGACAGGGGGTCGAGGAATTCACCCCTCCACTTT
CASNRDRGSRNSPLHF
>few|TRBJ1-2|16|-|TRBV5-1
TGCGCCAGCAGCTTGGGACCCAGGGTAGCTAACTATGGCTACACCTTC
CASSLGPRVANYGYTF
>-|TRBJ1-2|15|-|TRBV10-3
TGTGCCATCAGTGAGTCGGCAGGATTTAACTATGGCTACACCTTC
CAISESAGFNYGYTF
>-|TRBJ2-1|17|-|TRBV12-3/TRBV12-4
TGTGCCAGCAGTTTTAAGGGAGCGTTCAGCTCCTACAATGAGCAGTTCTTC
CASSFKGAFSSYNEQFF
>-|TRBJ2-7|15|-|TRBV6-5
TGTGCCAGCAGTTCGACATTATCTAGCCCCTACGAGCAGTACTTC
CASSSTLSSPYEQYF
>-|TRBJ2-5|20|TRBD1|TRBV5-4
TGTGCCAGCAGCTTTAGCACCGGCAGGGGGCTTGAGGAAACCCAAGAGACCCAGTACTTC
CASSFSTGRGLEETQETQYF
>few|TRBJ2-7|16|TRBD2|TRBV5-1
TGCGCCAGCAGCGTGGGTCAGCGGGAGGGCCCCTACGAGCAGTACTTC
CASSVGQREGPYEQYF
>-|TRBJ2-7|13|TRBD1|TRBV7-9
TGTGCCAGCAGCCACAGGGGATCCTACGAGCAGTACTTC
CASSHRGSYEQYF
>-|TRBJ2-1|15|TRBD2|TRBV7-9
TGTGCCAGCAGCGATGTTAGCGGGGGTTACAATGAGCAGTTCTTC
CASSDVSGGYNEQFF
>few|TRBJ2-1|16|TRBD2|TRBV25-1
TGTGCCAGCAGTCCTCCGGGACTAGCGGGAGAGAGGGAACAGTTCTTC
CASSPPGLAGEREQFF
>-|TRBJ2-7|15|-|TRBV7-6
TGTGCCAGCAGCTTAGTAGTGGGACCTTTCTACGAGCAGTACTTC
CASSLVVGPFYEQYF
>many|TRBJ1-1|13|-|TRBV6-5
TGTGCCAGCAGTTACCGCGGAAACACTGAAGCTTTCTTT
CASSYRGNTEAFF
>many|TRBJ2-7|15|-|TRBV5-1
TGCGCCAGCAGCTTGGCCGGGGGCCTGCTAGGAGAGCAGTACTTC
CASSLAGGLLGEQYF
>-|TRBJ2-3|14|-|TRBV29-1
TGCAGCGTTTCGGACAGCCTGAAGTCAGATACGCAGTATTTT
CSVSDSLKSDTQYF
>few|TRBJ2-3|15|-|TRBV5-1
TGCGCCAGCAGCTTGGATTGGTCAGGCACAGATACGCAGTATTTT
CASSLDWSGTDTQYF
>many|TRBJ2-7|14|-|TRBV4-1
TGCGCCAGCAGCCAAGTGCCGGGACCCTACGAGCAGTACTTC
CASSQVPGPYEQYF
>few|TRBJ2-2|13|-|TRBV24-1
TGTGCCACCAGTGATTCGGGCACCGGGGAGCTGTTTTTT
CATSDSGTGELFF
>few|TRBJ2-2|15|-|TRBV28
TGTGCCAGCCTGGGACCGTCTCTTGGGGTCGGGGAGCTGTTTTTT
CASLGPSLGVGELFF
>few|TRBJ2-7|15|-|TRBV7-9
TGTGCCAGCAGCTTAATGCCCTTATTCACCTACGAGCAGTACTTC
CASSLMPLFTYEQYF
>-|TRBJ2-7|15|TRBD2|TRBV14
TGTGCCAGCAGCCGATCGGCGGGGGTCTCCTACGAGCAGTACTTC
CASSRSAGVSYEQYF
>-|TRBJ2-1|15|TRBD2|TRBV5-1
TGCGCCAGCAGCTTTTACACTAGCGGGAGTTATGAGCAGTTCTTC
CASSFYTSGSYEQFF
>few|TRBJ1-5|15|-|TRBV4-1
TGCGCCAGCAGCCACCTAGGACAGATCAATCAGCCCCAGCATTTT
CASSHLGQINQPQHF
>few|TRBJ1-5|14|-|TRBV18
TGTGCCAGCTCACAGGACGGTAGCAATCAGCCCCAGCATTTT
CASSQDGSNQPQHF
>-|TRBJ2-7|15|-|TRBV4-2
TGTGCCAGCAGCCCTCTACCCCTCCCCTCCTACGAGCAGTACTTC
CASSPLPLPSYEQYF